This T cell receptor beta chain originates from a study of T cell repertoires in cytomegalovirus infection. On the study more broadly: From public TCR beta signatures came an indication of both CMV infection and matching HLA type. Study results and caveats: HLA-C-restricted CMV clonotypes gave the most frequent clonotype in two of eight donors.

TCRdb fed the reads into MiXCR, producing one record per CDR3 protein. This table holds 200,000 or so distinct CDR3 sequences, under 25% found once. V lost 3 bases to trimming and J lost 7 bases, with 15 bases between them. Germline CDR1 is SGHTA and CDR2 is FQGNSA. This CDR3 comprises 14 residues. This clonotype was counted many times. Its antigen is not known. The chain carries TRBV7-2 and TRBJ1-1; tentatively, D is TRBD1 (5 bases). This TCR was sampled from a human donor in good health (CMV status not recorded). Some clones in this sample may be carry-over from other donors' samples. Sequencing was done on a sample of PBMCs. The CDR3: CASSFSGTIREAFF. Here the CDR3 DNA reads TGTGCCAGCAGCTTCTCCGGGACCATCCGTGAAGCTTTCTTT.